These 12 T cell receptor beta chains share one sample of origin, sequenced in a study of Ad26.COV2.S vaccination and SARS-CoV-2 variants. Assay: immunoSEQ multiplex PCR; the TCRdb copy retains only in-frame clones and omits some. This repertoire shows about 500,000 clones, 80% to 90% found once; its top ten account for 1.7%. Documented treatment: 19 received Ad26.COV2.S at low or high dose, single or two shots; five or six received placebo; per-sample allocation not given. Material that was analyzed had been drawn on day 63 after the first vaccine or placebo injection. Sequencing was performed on peripheral blood, taken in a trial of Ad26.COV2.S vaccine versus placebo. The origin of the receptors is a person aged 18 to 65 who received the Ad26.COV2.S COVID-19 vaccine or a placebo.

CDR3 residues: CASSLVRVDTEAFF. The CDR3 nucleotides read TGCGCCAGCAGCTTGGTTAGGGTCGACACTGAAGCTTTCTTT. The V call is TRBV5-1, the J call TRBJ1-1; D not certain. The CDR3 totals 14 residues. V lost 0 bases and J lost 3, with 9 bases in between. From germline, CDR1 is SGHRS and CDR2 YFSETQ. Filled out from reference TRBV5-1 and TRBJ1-1, the complete variable domain reads KAGVTQTPRYLIKTRGQQVTLSCSPISGHRSVSWYQQTPGQGLQFLFEYFSETQRNKGNFPGRFSGRQFSNSRSEMNVSTLELGDSALYLCASSLVRVDTEAFFGQGTRLTVV.

Worth noting for this clone: Other DNA sequences within the sample encode an identical CDR3. The chain employs TRBV5-1 and TRBJ2-1; 8 nucleotides line up with TRBD1. Germline V gene data show CDR1 as SGHRS and CDR2 as YFSETQ. Losses at the gene ends were 0 bases for V and 7 bases for J; bases not matched to a gene: 3. The CDR3 consists of 14 residues. CDR3 residues: CASSLGGQGNEQFF. In nucleotides, the CDR3 is TGCGCCAGCAGCTTGGGAGGACAGGGTAATGAGCAGTTCTTC.

This clone was counted once. This chain links TRBV6-5 with TRBJ2-7; 7 nucleotides agree with TRBD1. The germline CDR1 and CDR2 sequences are MNHEY and SVGAGI. The CDR3 loop spans 15 amino acids. With 6 bases clipped from V and 2 bases from J, the junction kept 10 bases outside the gene matches. CDR3 sequence (DNA): TGTGCCAGCAGCGAGGGACAGACCCAAACCTACGAGCAGTACTTC. As protein: CASSEGQTQTYEQYF.

The V and J genes are TRBV7-8 and TRBJ2-7; the D is unclear. The CDR3 contains 12 residues. From germline, CDR1 is SGHVS and CDR2 FQNEAQ. V dropped 5 bases and J dropped 1 base, with 6 bases sitting between them. CDR3 region: CASSVRSYEQYF. CDR3 DNA: TGTGCCAGCAGCGTACGTTCCTACGAGCAGTACTTC.

This rearrangement joins TRBV5-5 to TRBJ1-3; D not certain. V shed 0 bases and J shed 0 bases, with 10 bases lying between them. Germline assignment: CDR1 SGHKS and CDR2 YYEKEE (reference sequence). This CDR3 contains 16 residues. CDR3 region: CASSLERYNSGNTIYF. The CDR3, as DNA: TGTGCCAGCAGCTTGGAACGCTATAACTCTGGAAACACCATATATTTT.

The chain employs TRBV7-8 and TRBJ1-2; unclear D gene. Germline V gives CDR1 SGHVS, CDR2 FQNEAQ. The CDR3 is made up of 16 amino acids. Between the trimmed V and J ends, which lost 1 base and 1 base, there was a span of 13 bases. The CDR3 DNA follows: TGTGCCAGCAGCTTAGGGATCCGGGCCCTTAACTATGGCTACACCTTC. This gives the protein CASSLGIRALNYGYTF. Full variable domain (missing parts from reference TRBV7-8 and TRBJ1-2): GAGVSQSPRYKVAKRGQDVALRCDPISGHVSLFWYQQALGQGPEFLTYFQNEAQLDKSGLPSDRFFAERPEGSVSTLKIQRTQQEDSAVYLCASSLGIRALNYGYTFGSGTRLTVV.

V and J are TRBV30 and TRBJ2-1, with D tentatively TRBD1 or TRBD2 (5 bases each). V was trimmed by 3 bases and J by 7 bases, leaving 10 bases between them. The CDR3 spans 12 residues. Germline CDR1 reads GTSNPN; CDR2 reads SVGIG (reference sequence). CDR3: CAWSREGNEQFF. The CDR3 nucleotides are TGTGCCTGGAGCCGTGAGGGGAATGAGCAGTTCTTC.

This chain links TRBV28 with TRBJ2-1; either TRBD1 or TRBD2 may fit D (5 bases each). Germline CDR1 and CDR2: MDHEN and SYDVKM. V was pared by 2 bases and J by 5 bases, with 13 bases between. The CDR3 loop spans 15 amino acids. CDR3 in DNA: TGTGCCAGCAGTTTAAAGCCTCGGGGCCACAATGAGCAGTTCTTC. This codes for CASSLKPRGHNEQFF.

Note on this clone: An end of the junction does not agree with germline; a read error may underlie this. This chain links TRBV7-6 with TRBJ1-5; D not resolved. The CDR3 runs 15 residues. Germline-derived CDR1 and CDR2 are SGHVS and FNYEAQ. This chain's CDR3 is CASSPTDGSHQPQHF. CDR3 nucleotide sequence: TGTGCCAGCAGCCCCACGGACGGTAGCCATCAGCCCCAGCATTTT.

The chain uses TRBV10-3 and TRBJ2-5; D may be TRBD2 (7 bases). Between the trimmed V and J ends, which lost 8 bases and 3 bases, there was a span of 19 bases. This CDR3 comprises 15 residues. CDR1 is ENHRY and CDR2 is SYGVKD in the germline V gene. CDR3 sequence reads: CAIGRGGDLEETQYF. The CDR3 coding sequence is TGTGCCATCGGGAGGGGGGGTGATTTGGAAGAGACCCAGTACTTC.

This chain links TRBV29-1 with TRBJ2-5; unclear D gene. Germline assignment: CDR1 SQVTM and CDR2 ANQGSEA. Trimming removed 0 bases from V and 3 bases from J, with 11 bases in between. This CDR3 region has 14 residues. The CDR3 sequence: CSVEDRRPKETQYF. CDR3 DNA sequence: TGCAGCGTTGAAGATCGTAGGCCTAAAGAGACCCAGTACTTC.

This sequence joins TRBV5-6 and TRBJ2-7; D not resolved. The V and J ends lost 2 bases and 2 bases respectively, with 11 bases between them. Germline CDR1 SGHDT, CDR2 YYEEEE. The CDR3 contains 14 residues. CDR3 protein: CASSFATHTYEQYF. CDR3 nucleotides: TGTGCCAGCAGCTTCGCGACTCACACCTACGAGCAGTACTTC.